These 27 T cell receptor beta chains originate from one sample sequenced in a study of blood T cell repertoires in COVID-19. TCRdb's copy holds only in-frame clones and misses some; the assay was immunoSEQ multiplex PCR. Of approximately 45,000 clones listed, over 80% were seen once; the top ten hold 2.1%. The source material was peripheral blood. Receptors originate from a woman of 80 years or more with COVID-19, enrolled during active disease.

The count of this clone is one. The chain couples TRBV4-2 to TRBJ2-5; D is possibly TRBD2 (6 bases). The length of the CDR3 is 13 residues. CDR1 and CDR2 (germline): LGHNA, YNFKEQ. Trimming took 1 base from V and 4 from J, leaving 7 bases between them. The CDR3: CASSQVGGETQYF. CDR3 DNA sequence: TGTGCCAGCAGCCAAGTGGGGGGAGAGACCCAGTACTTC.

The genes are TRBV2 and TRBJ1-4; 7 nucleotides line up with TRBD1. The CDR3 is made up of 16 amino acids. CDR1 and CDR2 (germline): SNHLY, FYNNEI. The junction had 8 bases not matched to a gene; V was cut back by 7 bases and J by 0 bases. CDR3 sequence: CASTGQKASTNEKLFF. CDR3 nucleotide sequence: TGTGCCAGCACGGGACAGAAAGCCTCAACTAATGAAAAACTGTTTTTT.

The CDR3 DNA is TGTGCCAGCAGCCGGGTGACTAGCGGGACGGTCGGATCCTACGAGCAGTACTTC. It codes for CASSRVTSGTVGSYEQYF. The rearrangement links TRBV7-9 to TRBJ2-7, with 11 bases identical to TRBD2. Germline V gene data show CDR1 as SEHNR and CDR2 as FQNEAQ (reference sequence). The CDR3 sequence is 18 residues long. Trimming at V came to 5 bases and at J to 1 base, leaving 13 bases not matched to a gene.

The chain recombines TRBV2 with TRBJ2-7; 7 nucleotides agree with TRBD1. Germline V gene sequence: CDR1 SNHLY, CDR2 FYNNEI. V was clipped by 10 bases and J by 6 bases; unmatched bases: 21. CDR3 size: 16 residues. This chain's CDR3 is CATQPPGTATRPEQYF. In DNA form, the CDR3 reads TGTGCCACCCAACCTCCCGGGACAGCAACCCGACCCGAGCAGTACTTC.

The CDR3: CATSRGQGNSYGYTF. CDR3 sequence (DNA): TGTGCCACCAGCAGAGGACAGGGGAATAGCTATGGCTACACCTTC. The chain recombines TRBV15 with TRBJ1-2; 8 bases agree with TRBD1. V lost 1 base, J lost 4 bases, and 5 bases stayed unmatched. CDR1 and CDR2 from the germline V gene are LNHNV and YYDKDF (reference sequence). The length of the CDR3 is 15 residues.

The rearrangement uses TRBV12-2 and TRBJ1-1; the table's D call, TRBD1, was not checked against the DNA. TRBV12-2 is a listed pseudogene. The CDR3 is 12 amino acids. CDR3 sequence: CASRLGHIEAFF. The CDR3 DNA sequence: TGTGCAAGTCGCTTAGGACACATCGAAGCTTTCTTT.

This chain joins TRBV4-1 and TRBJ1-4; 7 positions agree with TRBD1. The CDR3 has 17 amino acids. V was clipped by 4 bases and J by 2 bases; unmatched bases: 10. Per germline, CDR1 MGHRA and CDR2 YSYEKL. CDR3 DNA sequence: TGCGCCAGCAGCCTCTCTCCGGGACAGCGGACTAATGAAAAACTGTTTTTT. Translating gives CASSLSPGQRTNEKLFF.

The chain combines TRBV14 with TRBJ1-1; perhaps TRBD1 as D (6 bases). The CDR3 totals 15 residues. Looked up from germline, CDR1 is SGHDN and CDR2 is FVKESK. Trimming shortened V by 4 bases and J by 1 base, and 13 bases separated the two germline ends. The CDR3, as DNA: TGTGCCAGCAGCCGAGCGACAGGAACGAACACTGAAGCTTTCTTT. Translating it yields CASSRATGTNTEAFF.

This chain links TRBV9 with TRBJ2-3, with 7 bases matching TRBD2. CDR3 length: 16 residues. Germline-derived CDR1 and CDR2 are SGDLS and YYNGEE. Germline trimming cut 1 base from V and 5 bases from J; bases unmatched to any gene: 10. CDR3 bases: TGTGCCAGCAGCGTAAGGTGGGGGAGCGGGGAAGATACGCAGTATTTT. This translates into CASSVRWGSGEDTQYF.

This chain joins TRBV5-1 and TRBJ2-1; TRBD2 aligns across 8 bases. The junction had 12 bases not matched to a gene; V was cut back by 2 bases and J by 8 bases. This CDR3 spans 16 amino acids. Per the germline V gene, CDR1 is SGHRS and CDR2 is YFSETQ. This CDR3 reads CASSFTSGTRNDEQFF. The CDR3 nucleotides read TGCGCCAGCAGCTTCACCTCCGGGACTAGAAACGATGAGCAGTTCTTC.

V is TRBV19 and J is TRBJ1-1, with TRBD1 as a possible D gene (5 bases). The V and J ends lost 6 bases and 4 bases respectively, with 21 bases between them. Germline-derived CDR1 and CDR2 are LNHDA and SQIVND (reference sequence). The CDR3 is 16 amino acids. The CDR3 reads CASRLGGSATFTEAFF. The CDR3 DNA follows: TGTGCCAGTAGACTCGGGGGGTCAGCGACTTTCACTGAAGCTTTCTTT.

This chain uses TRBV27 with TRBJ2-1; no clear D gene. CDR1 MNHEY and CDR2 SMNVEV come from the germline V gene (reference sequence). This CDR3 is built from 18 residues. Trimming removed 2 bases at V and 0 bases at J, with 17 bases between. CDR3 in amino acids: CASSLSVSVVLSYNEQFF. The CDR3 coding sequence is TGTGCCAGCAGTTTAAGCGTGTCAGTGGTCCTCTCCTACAATGAGCAGTTCTTC.

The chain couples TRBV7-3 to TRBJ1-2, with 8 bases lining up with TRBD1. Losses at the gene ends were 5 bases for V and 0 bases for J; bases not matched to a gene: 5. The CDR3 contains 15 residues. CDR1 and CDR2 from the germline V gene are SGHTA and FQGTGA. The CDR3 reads CASSLQDRANYGYTF. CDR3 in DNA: TGTGCCAGCAGCCTACAGGACAGGGCTAACTATGGCTACACCTTC. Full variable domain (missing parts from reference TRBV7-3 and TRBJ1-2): GAGVSQTPSNKVTEKGKYVELRCDPISGHTALYWYRQSLGQGPEFLIYFQGTGAADDSGLPNDRFFAVRPEGSVSTLKIQRTERGDSAVYLCASSLQDRANYGYTFGSGTRLTVV.

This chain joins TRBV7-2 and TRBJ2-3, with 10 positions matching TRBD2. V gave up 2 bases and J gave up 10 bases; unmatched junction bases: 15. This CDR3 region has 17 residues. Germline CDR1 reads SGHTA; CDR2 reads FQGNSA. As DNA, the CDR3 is TGTGCCAGCAGCTTAAGTCTAGCGGGGGCCACTAGGGGGGCGCAGTATTTT. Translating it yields CASSLSLAGATRGAQYF.

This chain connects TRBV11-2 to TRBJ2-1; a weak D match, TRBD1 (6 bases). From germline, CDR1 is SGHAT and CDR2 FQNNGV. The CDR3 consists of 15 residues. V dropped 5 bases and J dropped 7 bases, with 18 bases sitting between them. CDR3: CASSPEPGVWNEQFF. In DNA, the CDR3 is TGTGCCAGCAGCCCGGAACCAGGGGTGTGGAATGAGCAGTTCTTC.

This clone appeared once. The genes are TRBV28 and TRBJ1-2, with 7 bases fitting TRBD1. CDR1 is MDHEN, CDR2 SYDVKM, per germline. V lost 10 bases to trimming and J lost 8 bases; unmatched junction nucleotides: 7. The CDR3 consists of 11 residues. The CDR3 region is CATETGKGYTF. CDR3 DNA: TGTGCCACCGAGACAGGGAAGGGCTACACCTTC.

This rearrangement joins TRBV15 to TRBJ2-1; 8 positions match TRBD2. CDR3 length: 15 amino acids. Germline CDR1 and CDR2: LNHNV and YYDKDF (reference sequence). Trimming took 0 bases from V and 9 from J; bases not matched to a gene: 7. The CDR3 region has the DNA TGTGCCACCAGCAGAGAGACCCTCGGGGGGGGTGAGCAGTTCTTC. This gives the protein CATSRETLGGGEQFF.

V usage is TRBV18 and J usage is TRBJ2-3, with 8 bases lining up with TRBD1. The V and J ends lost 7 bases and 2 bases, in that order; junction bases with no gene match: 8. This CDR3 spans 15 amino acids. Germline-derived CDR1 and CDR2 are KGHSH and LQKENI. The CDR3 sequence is CASLVDRGHTDTQYF. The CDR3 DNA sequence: TGTGCCAGCTTAGTCGACAGGGGCCACACAGATACGCAGTATTTT.

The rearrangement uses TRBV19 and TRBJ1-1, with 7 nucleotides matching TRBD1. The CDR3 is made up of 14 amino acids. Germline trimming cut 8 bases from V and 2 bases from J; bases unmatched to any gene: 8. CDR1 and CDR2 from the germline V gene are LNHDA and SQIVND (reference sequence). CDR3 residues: CASASGQFNTEAFF. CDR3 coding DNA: TGTGCCAGTGCCTCGGGACAGTTTAACACTGAAGCTTTCTTT.

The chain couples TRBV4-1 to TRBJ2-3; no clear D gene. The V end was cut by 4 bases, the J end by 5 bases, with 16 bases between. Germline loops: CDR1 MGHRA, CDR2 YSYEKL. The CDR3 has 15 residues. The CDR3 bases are TGCGCCAGCAGCCCGGATGACTTGGGTGGAGATACGCAGTATTTT. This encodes CASSPDDLGGDTQYF.

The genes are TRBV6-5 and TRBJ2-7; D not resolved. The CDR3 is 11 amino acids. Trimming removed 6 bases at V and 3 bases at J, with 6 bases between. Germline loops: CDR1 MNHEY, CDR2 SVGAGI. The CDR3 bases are TGTGCCAGCAGAACAAGCTACGAGCAGTACTTC. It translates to CASRTSYEQYF.

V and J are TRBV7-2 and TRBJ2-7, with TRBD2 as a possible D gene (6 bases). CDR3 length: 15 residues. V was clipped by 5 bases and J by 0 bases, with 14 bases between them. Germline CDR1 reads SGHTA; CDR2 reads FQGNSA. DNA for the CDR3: TGTGCCAGCAGCCCGTGGAGGGTTTCCTCCTACGAGCAGTACTTC. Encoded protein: CASSPWRVSSYEQYF.

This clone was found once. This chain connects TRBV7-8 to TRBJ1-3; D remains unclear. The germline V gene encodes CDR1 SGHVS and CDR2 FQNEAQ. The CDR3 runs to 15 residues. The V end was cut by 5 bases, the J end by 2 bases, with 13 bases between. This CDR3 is CASSPATTPGNTIYF. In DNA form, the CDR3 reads TGTGCCAGCAGCCCAGCTACAACACCTGGAAACACCATATATTTT. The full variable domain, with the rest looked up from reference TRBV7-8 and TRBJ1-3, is GAGVSQSPRYKVAKRGQDVALRCDPISGHVSLFWYQQALGQGPEFLTYFQNEAQLDKSGLPSDRFFAERPEGSVSTLKIQRTQQEDSAVYLCASSPATTPGNTIYFGEGSWLTVV.

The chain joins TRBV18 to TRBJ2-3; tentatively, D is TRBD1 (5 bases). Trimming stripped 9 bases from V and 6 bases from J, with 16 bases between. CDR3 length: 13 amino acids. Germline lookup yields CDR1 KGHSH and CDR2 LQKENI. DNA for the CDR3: TGTGCCAGTCAGGGCTCAAGGTCCGATACGCAGTATTTT. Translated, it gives CASQGSRSDTQYF.

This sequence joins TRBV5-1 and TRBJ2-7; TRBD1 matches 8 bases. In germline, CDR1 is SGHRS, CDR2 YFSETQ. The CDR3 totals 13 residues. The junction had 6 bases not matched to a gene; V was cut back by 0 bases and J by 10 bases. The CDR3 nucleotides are TGCGCCAGCAGCTTGGGCGGACAGGGCGCACAGTACTTC. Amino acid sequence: CASSLGGQGAQYF.

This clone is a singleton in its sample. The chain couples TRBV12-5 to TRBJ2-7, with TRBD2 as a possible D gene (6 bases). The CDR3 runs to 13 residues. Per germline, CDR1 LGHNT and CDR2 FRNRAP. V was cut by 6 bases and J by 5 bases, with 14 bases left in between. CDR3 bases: TGTGCTAGTGGGGGACTGCCGAGGGACGAGCAGTACTTC. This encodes CASGGLPRDEQYF.

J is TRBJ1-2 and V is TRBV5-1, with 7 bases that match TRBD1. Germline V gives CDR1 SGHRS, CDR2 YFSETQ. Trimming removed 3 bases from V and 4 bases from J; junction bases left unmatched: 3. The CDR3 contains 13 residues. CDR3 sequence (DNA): TGCGCCAGCAGCTCCGGGACAGTCTATGGCTACACCTTC. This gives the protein CASSSGTVYGYTF. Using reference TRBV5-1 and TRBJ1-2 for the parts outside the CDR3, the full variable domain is KAGVTQTPRYLIKTRGQQVTLSCSPISGHRSVSWYQQTPGQGLQFLFEYFSETQRNKGNFPGRFSGRQFSNSRSEMNVSTLELGDSALYLCASSSGTVYGYTFGSGTRLTVV.